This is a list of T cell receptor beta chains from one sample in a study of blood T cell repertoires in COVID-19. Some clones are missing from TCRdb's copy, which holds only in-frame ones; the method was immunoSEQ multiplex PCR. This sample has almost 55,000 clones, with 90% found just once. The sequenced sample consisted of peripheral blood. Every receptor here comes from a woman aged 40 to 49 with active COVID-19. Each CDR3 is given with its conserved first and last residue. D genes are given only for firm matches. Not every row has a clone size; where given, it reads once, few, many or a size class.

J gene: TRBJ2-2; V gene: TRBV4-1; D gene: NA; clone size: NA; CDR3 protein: CASSQAGQNTGELFF; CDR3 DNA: TGCGCCAGCAGCCAAGCAGGACAGAACACCGGGGAGCTGTTTTTT
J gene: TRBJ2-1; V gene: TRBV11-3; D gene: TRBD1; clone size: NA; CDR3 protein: CASSTTGFHEQFF; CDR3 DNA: TGTGCCAGCAGTACGACAGGGTTCCATGAGCAGTTCTTC
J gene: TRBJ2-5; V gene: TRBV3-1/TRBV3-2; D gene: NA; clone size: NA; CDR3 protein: CASSHRQRTQYF; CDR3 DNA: TGTGCCAGCAGCCATAGGCAGCGGACCCAGTACTTC
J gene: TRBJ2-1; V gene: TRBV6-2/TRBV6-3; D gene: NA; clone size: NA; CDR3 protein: CASSYQAGEQFF; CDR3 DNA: TGTGCCAGCAGTTACCAAGCCGGGGAGCAGTTCTTC
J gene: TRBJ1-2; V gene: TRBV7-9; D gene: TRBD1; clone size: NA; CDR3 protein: CASTVSLTGVEGYTF; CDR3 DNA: TGTGCCAGCACAGTATCCTTGACAGGGGTCGAAGGCTACACCTTC
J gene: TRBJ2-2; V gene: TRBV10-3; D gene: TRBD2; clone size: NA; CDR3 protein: CAISAIPVTSGNTGELFF; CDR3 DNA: TGTGCCATCAGTGCTATCCCGGTAACTAGCGGGAACACCGGGGAGCTGTTTTTT
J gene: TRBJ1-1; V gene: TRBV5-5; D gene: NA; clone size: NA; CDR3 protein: CASSLASIYPGNTEAFF; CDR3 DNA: TGTGCCAGCAGCTTGGCATCCATTTACCCAGGGAACACTGAAGCTTTCTTT
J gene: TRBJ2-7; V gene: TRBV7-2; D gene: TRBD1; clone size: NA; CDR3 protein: CASSLAGTGEEEQYF; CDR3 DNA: TGTGCCAGCAGCTTGGCCGGGACAGGGGAGGAGGAGCAGTACTTC
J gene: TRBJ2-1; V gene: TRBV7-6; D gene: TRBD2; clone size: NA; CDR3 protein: CASSFLLAEYNEQFF; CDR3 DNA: TGTGCCAGCAGCTTTTTACTAGCGGAATACAATGAGCAGTTCTTC
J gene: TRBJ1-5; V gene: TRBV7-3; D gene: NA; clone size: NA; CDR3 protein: CASSLIPGLGNQPQHF; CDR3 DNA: TGTGCCAGCAGCTTAATTCCAGGTTTGGGCAATCAGCCCCAGCATTTT
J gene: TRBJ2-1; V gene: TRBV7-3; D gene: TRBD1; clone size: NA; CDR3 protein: CASSLSGTAYNEQFF; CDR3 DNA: TGTGCCAGCAGTTTGTCCGGGACAGCCTACAATGAGCAGTTCTTC
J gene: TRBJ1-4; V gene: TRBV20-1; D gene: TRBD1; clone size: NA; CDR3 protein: CSAGDRVLFF; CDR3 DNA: TGCAGTGCCGGGGACAGGGTACTTTTTTTT
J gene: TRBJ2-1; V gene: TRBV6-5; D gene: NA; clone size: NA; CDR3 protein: CASSSDSGEALNEQFF; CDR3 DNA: TGTGCCAGCAGTTCGGACAGCGGGGAGGCCCTTAATGAGCAGTTCTTC
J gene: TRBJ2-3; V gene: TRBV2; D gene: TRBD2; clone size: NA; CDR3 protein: CASSTPPGTSGAPGADTQYF; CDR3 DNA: TGTGCCAGCTCCACCCCGCCCGGGACTAGCGGGGCCCCGGGTGCAGATACGCAGTATTTT
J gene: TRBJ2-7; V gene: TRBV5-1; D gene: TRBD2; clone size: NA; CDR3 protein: CASSLLSGGVYEQYF; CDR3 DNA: TGCGCCAGCAGCTTGTTAAGCGGGGGGGTATACGAGCAGTACTTC
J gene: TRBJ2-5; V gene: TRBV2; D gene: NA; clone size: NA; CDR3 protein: CASNLTETQYF; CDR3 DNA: TGTGCCAGCAACCTAACAGAGACCCAGTACTTC
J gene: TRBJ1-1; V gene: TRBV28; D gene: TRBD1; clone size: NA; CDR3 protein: CASPPGTAFMNTEAFF; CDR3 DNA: TGTGCCAGCCCCCCCGGGACAGCTTTTATGAACACTGAAGCTTTCTTT
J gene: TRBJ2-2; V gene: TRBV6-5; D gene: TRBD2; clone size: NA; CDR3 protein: CASTYGGAPGELFF; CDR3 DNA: TGTGCCAGCACCTACGGGGGGGCCCCTGGGGAGCTGTTTTTT
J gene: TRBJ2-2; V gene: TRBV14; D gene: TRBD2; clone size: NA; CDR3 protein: CASSQTSGGRELFF; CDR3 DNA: TGTGCCAGCAGCCAGACTAGCGGGGGACGGGAGCTGTTTTTT
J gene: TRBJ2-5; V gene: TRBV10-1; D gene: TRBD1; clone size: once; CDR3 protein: CASSVPGQGSYSQETQYF; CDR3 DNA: TGCGCCAGCAGTGTTCCGGGACAGGGTTCGTACTCCCAAGAGACCCAGTACTTC
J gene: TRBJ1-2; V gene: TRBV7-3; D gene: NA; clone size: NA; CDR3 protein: CASSAGPKDYGYTF; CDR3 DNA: TGTGCCAGCAGCGCCGGGCCAAAGGACTACGGCTACACCTTC
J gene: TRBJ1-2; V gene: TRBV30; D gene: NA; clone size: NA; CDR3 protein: CAWSGQAHGYTF; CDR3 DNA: TGTGCCTGGAGTGGACAGGCTCATGGCTACACCTTC
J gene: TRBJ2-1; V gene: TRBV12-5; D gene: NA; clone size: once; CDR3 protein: CASGRQSWEQFF; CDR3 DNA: TGTGCTAGTGGCCGACAATCCTGGGAGCAGTTCTTC
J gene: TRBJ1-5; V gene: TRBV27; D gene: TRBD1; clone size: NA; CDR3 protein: CASSLRGDRANQPQHF; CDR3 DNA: TGTGCCAGCAGTTTAAGGGGTGACAGGGCGAATCAGCCCCAGCATTTT
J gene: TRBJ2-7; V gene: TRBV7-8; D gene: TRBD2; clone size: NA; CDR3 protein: CASSLLSERGLFREQYF; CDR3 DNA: TGTGCCAGCAGCTTACTTTCGGAGCGGGGCTTGTTCAGAGAGCAGTACTTC
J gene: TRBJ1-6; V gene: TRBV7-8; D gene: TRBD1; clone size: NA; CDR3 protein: CASSVRDRGTSPLHF; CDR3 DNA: TGTGCCAGCAGCGTCCGGGACAGGGGAACTTCACCCCTCCACTTT
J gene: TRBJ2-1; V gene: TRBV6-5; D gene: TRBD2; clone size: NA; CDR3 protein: CASSPGLASNEQFF; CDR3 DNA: TGTGCCAGCAGTCCCGGACTAGCTTCCAATGAGCAGTTCTTC
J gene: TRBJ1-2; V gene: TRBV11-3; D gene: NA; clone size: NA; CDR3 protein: CASSPPWTGNYGYTF; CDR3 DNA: TGTGCCAGCAGCCCCCCCTGGACGGGAAACTATGGCTACACCTTC
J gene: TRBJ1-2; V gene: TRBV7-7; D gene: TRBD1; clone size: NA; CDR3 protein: CASSGTGQVTGYGYTF; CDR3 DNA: TGTGCTAGCAGCGGAACGGGACAGGTTACCGGCTATGGCTACACCTTC
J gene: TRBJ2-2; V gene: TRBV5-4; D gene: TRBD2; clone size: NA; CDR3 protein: CASSQTSGGAAGELFF; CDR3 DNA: TGTGCCAGCAGCCAGACTAGCGGGGGGGCGGCCGGGGAGCTGTTTTTT
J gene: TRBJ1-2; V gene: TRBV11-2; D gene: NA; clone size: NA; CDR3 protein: CASSPRGGRGNYGYTF; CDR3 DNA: TGTGCCAGCAGCCCCAGAGGTGGCAGGGGAAACTATGGCTACACCTTC
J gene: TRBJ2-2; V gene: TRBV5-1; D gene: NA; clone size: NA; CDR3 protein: CASSLDPVNTGELFF; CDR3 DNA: TGCGCCAGCAGCTTGGATCCGGTTAACACCGGGGAGCTGTTTTTT
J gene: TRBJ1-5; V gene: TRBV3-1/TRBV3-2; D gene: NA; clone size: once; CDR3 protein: CASSTGLVGGNQPQHF; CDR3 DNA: TGTGCCAGCAGCACAGGCCTTGTGGGTGGCAATCAGCCCCAGCATTTT
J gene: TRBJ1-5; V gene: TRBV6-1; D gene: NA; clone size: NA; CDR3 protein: CASSEMGTPQPQHF; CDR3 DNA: TGTGCCAGCAGTGAAATGGGCACACCTCAGCCCCAGCATTTT
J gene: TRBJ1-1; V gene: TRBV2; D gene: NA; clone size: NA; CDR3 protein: CASSPGGDWRVNTEAFF; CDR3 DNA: TGTGCCAGCAGCCCGGGGGGCGATTGGAGGGTGAACACTGAAGCTTTCTTT
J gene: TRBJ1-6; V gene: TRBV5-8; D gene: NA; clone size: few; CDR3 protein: CASSTTAYNSPLHF; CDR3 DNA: TGTGCCAGCAGCACAACCGCCTATAATTCACCCCTCCACTTT
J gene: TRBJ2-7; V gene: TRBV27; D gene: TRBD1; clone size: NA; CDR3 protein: CASSVDRRYSYEQYF; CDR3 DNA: TGTGCCAGCAGTGTGGACAGGAGGTACTCCTACGAGCAGTACTTC
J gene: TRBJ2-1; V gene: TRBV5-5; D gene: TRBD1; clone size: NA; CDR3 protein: CASSTTGTGSDEQFF; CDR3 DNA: TGTGCCAGCAGCACAACCGGGACAGGGAGCGATGAGCAGTTCTTC
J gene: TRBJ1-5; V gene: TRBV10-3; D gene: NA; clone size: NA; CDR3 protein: CAISEGGSNQPQHF; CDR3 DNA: TGTGCCATCAGTGAAGGGGGTTCCAATCAGCCCCAGCATTTT
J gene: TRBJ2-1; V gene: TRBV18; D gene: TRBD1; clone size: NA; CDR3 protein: CASSLLATGGIYNEQFF; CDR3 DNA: TGTGCCAGCTCGCTACTAGCCACAGGGGGCATTTACAATGAGCAGTTCTTC
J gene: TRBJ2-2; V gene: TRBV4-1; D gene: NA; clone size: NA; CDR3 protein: CASSQDGRGTGELFF; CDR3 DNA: TGCGCCAGCAGCCAAGATGGCAGGGGCACCGGGGAGCTGTTTTTT
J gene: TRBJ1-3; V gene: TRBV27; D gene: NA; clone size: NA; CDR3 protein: CASSSTARGNTIYF; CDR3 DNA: TGTGCCAGCAGTTCAACCGCGAGGGGAAACACCATATATTTT